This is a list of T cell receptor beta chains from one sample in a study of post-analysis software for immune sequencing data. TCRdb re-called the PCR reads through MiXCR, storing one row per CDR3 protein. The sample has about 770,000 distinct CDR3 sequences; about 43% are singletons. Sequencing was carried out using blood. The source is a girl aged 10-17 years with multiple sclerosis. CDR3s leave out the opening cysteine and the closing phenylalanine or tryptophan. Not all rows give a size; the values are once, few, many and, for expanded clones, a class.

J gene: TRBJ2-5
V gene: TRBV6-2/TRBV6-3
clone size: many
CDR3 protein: ASSLIQETQY

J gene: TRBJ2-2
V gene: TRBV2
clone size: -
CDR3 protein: ASSGGSGDTGELF

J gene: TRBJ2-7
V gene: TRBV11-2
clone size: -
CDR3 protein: ASSFDTGAYEQY

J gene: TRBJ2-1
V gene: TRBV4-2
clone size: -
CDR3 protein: ASSQEGHEQF

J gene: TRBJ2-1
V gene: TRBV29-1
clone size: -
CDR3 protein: SVEIEYEQF

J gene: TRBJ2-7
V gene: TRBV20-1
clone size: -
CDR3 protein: SARDPSGGNYEQY

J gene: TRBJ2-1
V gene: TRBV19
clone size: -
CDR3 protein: ASSIGGLSYNEQF

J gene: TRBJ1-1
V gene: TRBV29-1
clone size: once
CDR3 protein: SVLTGGAF

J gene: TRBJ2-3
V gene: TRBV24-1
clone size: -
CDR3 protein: ATSVDRQGAGTDTQY

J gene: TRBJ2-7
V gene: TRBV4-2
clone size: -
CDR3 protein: ASSHAQGDEQY

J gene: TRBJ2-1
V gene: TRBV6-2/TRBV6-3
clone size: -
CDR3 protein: ASSSSGPYNEQF

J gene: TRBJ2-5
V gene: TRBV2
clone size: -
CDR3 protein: ASSALTEQY

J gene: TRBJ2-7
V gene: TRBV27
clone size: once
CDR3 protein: ATPLRDEQY

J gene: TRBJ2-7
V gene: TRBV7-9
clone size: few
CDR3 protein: ASSSQTGLIPYEQY

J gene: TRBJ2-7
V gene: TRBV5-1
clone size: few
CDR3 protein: ASSVLPVSYEQY

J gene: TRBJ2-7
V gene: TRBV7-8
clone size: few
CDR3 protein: ASSQGQGLHEQY

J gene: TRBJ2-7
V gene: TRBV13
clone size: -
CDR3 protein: ASSRLGDRLSYEQY

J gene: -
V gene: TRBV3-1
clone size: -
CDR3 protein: ASSPGPTGAQETQY

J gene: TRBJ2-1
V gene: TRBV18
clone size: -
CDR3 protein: ASSPTTYEQF

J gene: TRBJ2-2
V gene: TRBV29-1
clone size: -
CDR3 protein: SVRDGDTGELF

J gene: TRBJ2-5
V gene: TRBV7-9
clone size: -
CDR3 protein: ASSLLAGGVKTQY

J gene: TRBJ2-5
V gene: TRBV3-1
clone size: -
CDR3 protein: ASSQVRGDSEQY

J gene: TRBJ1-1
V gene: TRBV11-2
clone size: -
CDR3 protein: ASSLAGRVTEAF

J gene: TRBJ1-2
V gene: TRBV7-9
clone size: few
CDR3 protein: ASSLGIYGYT

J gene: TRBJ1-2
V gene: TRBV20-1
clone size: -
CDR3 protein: SARDLGYGYT

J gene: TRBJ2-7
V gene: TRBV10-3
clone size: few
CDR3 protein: AANEGLSYEQY

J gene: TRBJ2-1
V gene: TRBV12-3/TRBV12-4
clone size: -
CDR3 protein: ASSLSTSGINNEQF

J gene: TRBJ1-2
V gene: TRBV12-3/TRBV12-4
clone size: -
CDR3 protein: ASSWGMGYGYT

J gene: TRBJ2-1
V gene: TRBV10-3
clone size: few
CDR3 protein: AISDPGASGRSSYNEQF

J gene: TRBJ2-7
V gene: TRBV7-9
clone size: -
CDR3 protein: ASSLALEYDEQY

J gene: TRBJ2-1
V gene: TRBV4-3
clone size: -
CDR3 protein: ASSQFTSGSLNEQF

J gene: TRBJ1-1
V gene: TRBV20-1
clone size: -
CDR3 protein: SAIGTAAEAF

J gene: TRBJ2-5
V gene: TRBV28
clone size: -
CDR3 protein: ASSLHRDGGETQY

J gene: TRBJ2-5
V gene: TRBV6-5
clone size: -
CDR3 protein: ASPGEGAGETQY

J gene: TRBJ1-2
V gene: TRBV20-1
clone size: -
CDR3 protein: SAIPRAGGYT

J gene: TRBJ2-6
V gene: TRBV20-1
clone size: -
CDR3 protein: SARLAAGANVLT

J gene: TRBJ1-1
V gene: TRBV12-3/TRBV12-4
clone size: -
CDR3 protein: ASSQDPNEAF

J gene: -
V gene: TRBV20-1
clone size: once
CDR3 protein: SASGDRKETQY

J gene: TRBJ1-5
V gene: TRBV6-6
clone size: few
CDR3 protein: ASSYSGRGSGPQH

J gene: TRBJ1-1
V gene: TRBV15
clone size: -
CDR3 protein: ATSSSGQGRIGAF

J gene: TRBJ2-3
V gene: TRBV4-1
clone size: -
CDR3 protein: ASSQETSGSTDTQY

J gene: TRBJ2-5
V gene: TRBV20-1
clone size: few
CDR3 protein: SASGGLAGDWETQY

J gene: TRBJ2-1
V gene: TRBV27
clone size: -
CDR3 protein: ASSSGEYNEQF

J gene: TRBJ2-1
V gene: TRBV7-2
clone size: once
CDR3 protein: ASSPPGTATYNEQF

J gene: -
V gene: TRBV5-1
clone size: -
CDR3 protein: ASSFDIEQY

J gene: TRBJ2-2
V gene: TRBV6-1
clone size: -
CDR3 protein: ASRDQTGLAGGYTGELF

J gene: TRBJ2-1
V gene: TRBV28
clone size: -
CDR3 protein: ASGKTSGLYNEQF

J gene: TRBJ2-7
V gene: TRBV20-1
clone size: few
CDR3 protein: SAIVPGQKSYEQY

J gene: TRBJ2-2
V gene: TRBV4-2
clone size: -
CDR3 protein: ASSQGGEVNTGELF

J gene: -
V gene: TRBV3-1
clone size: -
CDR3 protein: ASSQDTGYSNEQY